The subject of this entry is one T cell receptor (beta chain). Its specificity is unknown. Sequencing was performed with immunoSEQ multiplex PCR; in TCRdb, only in-frame clones are kept and a portion is missing. The sample yields 80,000 to 100,000 clones, 80% to 90% seen once. This CDR3 has 13 amino acids. Per germline, CDR1 MNHEY and CDR2 SVGEGT. The V and J ends lost 6 bases and 2 bases, in that order; junction bases with no gene match: 4. The sample belongs to a study of T cell responses to AZD1222 COVID-19 vaccine. Study findings and constraints: Spike regions recognized by vaccine-associated CD4 TCRs spanned the protein, led by 160-218 and 743-854.

The TCR was taken from an adult who received the AZD1222 COVID-19 vaccine. The gene calls are TRBV6-2 or TRBV6-3 and TRBJ2-7; 7 bases map to TRBD1. The sample was peripheral blood, taken 28 days after the second AZD1222 dose. CDR3 bases: TGTGCCAGCAGCCGACAGGGAACCTACGAGCAGTACTTC. It encodes CASSRQGTYEQYF.